The 10 T cell receptor beta chains in this list originate from one sample, sequenced in a study of response to subunit inactivated influenza vaccine. From the RT-PCR reads, TCRdb called clonotypes with MiXCR, one entry per CDR3 protein. The sample consists of around 580,000 distinct CDR3 sequences, around 15% of them appearing once. The sample consisted of PBMCs from blood, taken about 11 days after vaccination. The receptors come from a middle-aged man who received an inactivated influenza vaccine.

This clonotype was seen many times. The J gene is TRBJ1-1, the V gene TRBV7-8; 7 bases fit TRBD1. CDR3 length equals 19 residues. CDR1 is SGHVS and CDR2 is FQNEAQ in the germline V gene. V gave up 0 bases and J gave up 1 base; unmatched junction bases: 14. CDR3 loop: CASSLASILSWTGNTEAFF. In DNA, the CDR3 is TGTGCCAGCAGCTTAGCGTCTATCCTATCCTGGACAGGGAACACTGAAGCTTTCTTT. The full variable domain, with the rest looked up from reference TRBV7-8 and TRBJ1-1, is GAGVSQSPRYKVAKRGQDVALRCDPISGHVSLFWYQQALGQGPEFLTYFQNEAQLDKSGLPSDRFFAERPEGSVSTLKIQRTQQEDSAVYLCASSLASILSWTGNTEAFFGQGTRLTVV.

This clonotype was observed many times. The chain uses TRBV14 and TRBJ2-1, with a weak D call TRBD1 (6 bases). With 1 base removed from V and 11 bases from J, the gap between germline ends came to 12 bases. Per germline, CDR1 SGHDN and CDR2 FVKESK. This CDR3 spans 13 amino acids. CDR3 in amino acids: CASSQGAGAQQFF. CDR3 nucleotides: TGTGCCAGCAGCCAAGGTGCAGGGGCTCAGCAGTTCTTC.

The V and J genes are TRBV11-2 and TRBJ2-1; TRBD2 aligns across 12 bases. The CDR3 is 15 residues long. Germline V gene data show CDR1 as SGHAT and CDR2 as FQNNGV. J lost 6 bases, V lost 5 bases, and 5 bases had no gene match. The CDR3 DNA is TGTGCCAGCAGCCAGCAGACTAGCGGGAGCAATGAGCAGTTCTTC. Encoded protein: CASSQQTSGSNEQFF.

In its sample, this clonotype was seen many times. This sequence joins TRBV12-3 or TRBV12-4 and TRBJ2-7; perhaps TRBD2 as D (6 bases). The CDR3 loop spans 15 amino acids. V dropped 1 base and J dropped 6 bases, with 16 bases sitting between them. CDR3 protein: CASSLDGGKTLEQYF. The CDR3 nucleotides read TGTGCCAGCAGTTTAGACGGGGGAAAAACGCTCGAGCAGTACTTC.

The gene calls are TRBV6-5 and TRBJ1-6; D possibly corresponds to TRBD1 (5 bases). The CDR3 runs 17 residues. From germline, CDR1 is MNHEY and CDR2 SVGAGI. V was pared by 1 base and J by 9 bases, with 19 bases between. The CDR3 sequence: CASSYLPRGQGGSPLHF. In nucleotides, the CDR3 is TGTGCCAGCAGTTACTTACCGCGGGGCCAGGGTGGTTCACCCCTCCACTTT.

The chain has TRBV7-6 and TRBJ2-3, with 7 bases fitting TRBD2. V was pared by 5 bases and J by 1 base, with 6 bases of the junction left unmatched. The CDR3 is 15 amino acids. CDR1 is SGHVS and CDR2 is FNYEAQ in the germline V gene. CDR3 protein: CASSPSLAGTDTQYF. The CDR3 nucleotides read TGTGCCAGCAGCCCCAGTCTAGCGGGCACAGATACGCAGTATTTT.

J is TRBJ1-2 and V is TRBV29-1; 8 bases agree with TRBD1. The J segment lost 2 bases and the V segment lost 3 bases, leaving 11 bases of the junction unmatched. Looked up from germline, CDR1 is SQVTM and CDR2 is ANQGSEA. The CDR3 is 16 amino acids. The CDR3 reads CSVDIPTGGMNYGYTF. CDR3 DNA: TGCAGCGTTGATATCCCAACAGGGGGGATGAACTATGGCTACACCTTC.

The rearrangement links TRBV12-3 or TRBV12-4 to TRBJ1-5, with no clear D. Trimming pared 5 bases from V and 0 bases from J, leaving 11 bases between. There are 15 residues in the CDR3. The CDR3 coding sequence is TGTGCCAGCAGTCCCGAGGGCTATAGCAATCAGCCCCAGCATTTT. This sequence encodes CASSPEGYSNQPQHF.

V gene TRBV6-5 combines with J gene TRBJ1-2; D is undetermined. There are 16 residues in the CDR3. CDR1 and CDR2 (germline): MNHEY, SVGAGI. V was trimmed by 2 bases and J by 1 base, leaving 14 bases between them. In DNA, the CDR3 is TGTGCCAGCAGTTACCTTCTCAGGCAAATTAACTATGGCTACACCTTC. It is translated as CASSYLLRQINYGYTF.

The CDR3 region has the DNA TGCGCCAGCAGCGGCCGGACAGGGGGGCGGCAAGAGACCCAGTACTTC. It specifies CASSGRTGGRQETQYF. The rearrangement joins TRBV5-1 to TRBJ2-5; TRBD1 matches at 10 bases. The trim removed 4 bases at V and 2 bases at J, leaving 8 bases unmatched. Germline CDR1 SGHRS, CDR2 YFSETQ. The length of the CDR3 is 16 residues.